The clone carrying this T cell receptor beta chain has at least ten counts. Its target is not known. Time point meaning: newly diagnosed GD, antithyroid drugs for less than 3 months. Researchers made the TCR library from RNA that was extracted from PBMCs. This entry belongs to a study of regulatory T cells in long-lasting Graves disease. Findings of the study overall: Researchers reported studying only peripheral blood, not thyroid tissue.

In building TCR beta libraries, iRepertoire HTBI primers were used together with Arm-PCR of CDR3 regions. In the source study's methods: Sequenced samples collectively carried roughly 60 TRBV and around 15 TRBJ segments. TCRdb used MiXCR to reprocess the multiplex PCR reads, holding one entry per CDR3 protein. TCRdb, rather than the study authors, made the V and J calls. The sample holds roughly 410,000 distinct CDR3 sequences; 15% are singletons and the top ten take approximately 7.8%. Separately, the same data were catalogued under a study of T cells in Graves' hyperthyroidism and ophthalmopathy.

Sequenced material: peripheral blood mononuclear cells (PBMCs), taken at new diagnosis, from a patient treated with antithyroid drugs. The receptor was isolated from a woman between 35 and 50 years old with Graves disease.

This CDR3 reads CASSPPGRFGYGYTF. The CDR3 DNA sequence: TGTGCCAGCAGTCCGCCAGGGCGGTTTGGCTATGGCTACACCTTC. The chain combines TRBV28 with TRBJ1-2, with a weak D call TRBD1 (5 bases). CDR1 is MDHEN, CDR2 SYDVKM, per germline. CDR3 length: 15 residues. With 5 bases removed from V and 4 bases from J, the gap between germline ends came to 17 bases.